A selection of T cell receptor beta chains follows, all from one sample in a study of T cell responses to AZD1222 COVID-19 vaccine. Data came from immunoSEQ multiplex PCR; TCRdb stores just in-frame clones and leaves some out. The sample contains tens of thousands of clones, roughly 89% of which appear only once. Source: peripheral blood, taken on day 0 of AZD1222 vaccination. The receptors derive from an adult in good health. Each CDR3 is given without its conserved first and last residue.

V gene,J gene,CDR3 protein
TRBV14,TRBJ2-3,ASSQVVLGTQY
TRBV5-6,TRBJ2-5,ASSLAGVGNQETQY
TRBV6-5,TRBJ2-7,ASTLSHSYEQY
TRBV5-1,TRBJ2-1,ASSSSGHNEQF
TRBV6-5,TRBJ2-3,ASSYRETSTDTQY
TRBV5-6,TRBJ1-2,ASSPAGQGSYGYT
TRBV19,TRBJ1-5,ASSIQGAGNQPQH
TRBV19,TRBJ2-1,ASSIGTSRYNEQF
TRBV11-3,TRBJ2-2,ASSLDRGTGELF
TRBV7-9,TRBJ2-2,ASRYPGTSGRGTGELF
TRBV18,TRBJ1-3,ASSPEDIGNTIY
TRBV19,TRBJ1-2,ASSLGQEDYGYT
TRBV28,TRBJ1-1,ASSLLGVAYTEAF
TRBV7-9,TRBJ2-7,ASSLGAGYEQY
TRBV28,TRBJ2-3,ASTSGGWTSGSSTQY
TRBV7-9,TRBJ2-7,ASSFDGTDEQY
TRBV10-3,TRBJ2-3,AIREPYSTDTQY
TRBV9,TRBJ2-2,ASTTGQTNTGELF
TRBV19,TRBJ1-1,ASSSQGASHGTEAF
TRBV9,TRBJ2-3,ASSVGLDFPDTQY
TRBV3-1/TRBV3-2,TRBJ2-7,ASSQAWVGTYEQY
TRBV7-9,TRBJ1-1,ASSLATGGEAF
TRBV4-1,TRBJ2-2,ASSLYTGELF
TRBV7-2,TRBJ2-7,ASSLAAEVEQY
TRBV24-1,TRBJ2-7,ATSDPRGTGNYEQY
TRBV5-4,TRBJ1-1,ASSLMILGAGEAF
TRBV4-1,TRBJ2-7,ASSQDPHSGGARGPEQY
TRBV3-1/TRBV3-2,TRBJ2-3,ASSSGGRGAVTQY
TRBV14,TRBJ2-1,ASSWTAYNEQF
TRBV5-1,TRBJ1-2,ASSLGRLSRYT
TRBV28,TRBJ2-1,ASSWRRASGYNEQF
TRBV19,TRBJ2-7,ASRGTGPYEQY
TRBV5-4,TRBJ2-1,ASSNGLAVHNEQF
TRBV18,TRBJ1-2,ASSDRDRQNYGYT